This T cell receptor (beta chain) was sequenced during a study of T cell changes during pregnancy in multiple sclerosis (dated by TCRdb to the late 2010s). Describing the broader study: The study looked at changes in the T cell repertoire across pregnancy in women with multiple sclerosis.

Receptors were amplified or captured by the immunoSEQ multiplex PCR assay. The table comes from immuneACCESS by way of TCRdb, which keeps in-frame sequences with V and J called. Part of the clones is missing from these tables; in studies checked, under half for an unresolved V gene and the rest for unknown reasons. The table for this sample lists tens of thousands of clones; approximately 91% of them were counted only once. 4% to 5.5% of the sample rests with the top ten. The CDR3 has 14 amino acids, counting the end cysteine and phenylalanine. CDR3 DNA is the only sequence kept; it has 42 bases, read in frame from the first base. The germline V gene (reference sequence) sets CDR1 to LNHDA and CDR2 to SQIVND. V loses 7 bases at its end and J loses 0 bases; junction bases beyond the gene matches: 1. A word on this clone: No antigen is known for it. Per-base qualities were not stored, and no clone one base away is much larger.

The material sequenced was peripheral blood, taken in the second trimester of pregnancy. The source is a female donor in good health, enrolled as a control in a pregnancy study. Recombination connected TRBV19 to TRBJ2-3, and 10 junction bases match TRBD2. The CDR3 region: CASKREGSTDTQYF. At the DNA level, the sequence is TGTGCCAGTAAGCGGGAGGGGAGCACAGATACGCAGTATTTT.